The 20 T cell receptor beta chains listed next were all sequenced from one sample in a study of blood T cell repertoires in COVID-19. Using immunoSEQ multiplex PCR, the repertoire was profiled, and TCRdb retains in-frame clones only, with some absent. The table records 100,000 to 150,000 clones, roughly three quarters of them present only once. Sequencing was carried out using peripheral blood. Receptors were obtained from a woman aged 70-85 years with acute or convalescent COVID-19.

CDR3 residues: CASSLIAGGKNEQFF. The CDR3 coding sequence is TGTGCCAGCAGCCTAATAGCGGGGGGGAAAAATGAGCAGTTCTTC. This sequence joins TRBV14 and TRBJ2-1; 11 positions match TRBD2. The germline gives CDR1 SGHDN, CDR2 FVKESK. Trimming removed 4 bases from V and 7 bases from J; junction bases left unmatched: 6. This CDR3 comprises 15 residues.

V and J are TRBV5-1 and TRBJ1-2; possible D gene TRBD1, 5 bases. CDR1 is SGHRS, CDR2 YFSETQ, per germline. This CDR3 contains 14 residues. Trimming removed 0 bases at V and 2 bases at J, with 8 bases between. CDR3 bases: TGCGCCAGCAGCTTGGCAGGGATAAACTATGGCTACACCTTC. Its protein is CASSLAGINYGYTF.

The rearrangement links TRBV28 to TRBJ1-5, with a possible D match to TRBD1 (5 bases). V was trimmed by 3 bases and J by 0 bases, leaving 6 bases between them. The length of the CDR3 is 14 residues. Germline CDR1 MDHEN, CDR2 SYDVKM. The CDR3 nucleotides read TGTGCCAGCAGTTTCAGGGCTAGCAATCAGCCCCAGCATTTT. Translating gives CASSFRASNQPQHF.

This clone was seen a handful of times. This sequence joins TRBV28 and TRBJ1-6; D gene unclear. CDR1 and CDR2 from the germline V gene are MDHEN and SYDVKM. V shed 5 bases and J shed 7 bases, with 15 bases lying between them. The CDR3 is 15 residues long. CDR3 sequence reads: CASSIYGVGNSPLHF. The CDR3 region has the DNA TGTGCCAGCAGTATTTACGGGGTAGGGAATTCACCCCTCCACTTT. Filled out from reference TRBV28 and TRBJ1-6, the complete variable domain reads DVKVTQSSRYLVKRTGEKVFLECVQDMDHENMFWYRQDPGLGLRLIYFSYDVKMKEKGDIPEGYSVSREKKERFSLILESASTNQTSMYLCASSIYGVGNSPLHFGNGTRLTVT.

This clone was seen just once. CDR3 DNA sequence: TGCGCCAGCAGCCCGGGGACAGTACCCACCTACGAGCAGTACTTC. Translation: CASSPGTVPTYEQYF. This rearrangement joins TRBV5-1 to TRBJ2-7; 7 nucleotides align to TRBD1. In germline, CDR1 is SGHRS, CDR2 YFSETQ. After removal of 4 bases from V and 2 bases from J, the junction contained 9 bases not matched to a gene. The CDR3 has 15 residues.

V usage is TRBV11-2 and J usage is TRBJ1-5, with a weak D call TRBD1 (5 bases). Germline V gene lookup returns CDR1 SGHAT and CDR2 FQNNGV. V lost 1 base to trimming and J lost 7 bases, with 8 bases between them. The CDR3 is 13 amino acids. CDR3 DNA sequence: TGTGCCAGCAGCTTAGCCCAGGGCCAGCCCCAGCATTTT. As protein: CASSLAQGQPQHF. Full variable domain (rest looked up from reference TRBV11-2 and TRBJ1-5): EAGVAQSPRYKIIEKRQSVAFWCNPISGHATLYWYQQILGQGPKLLIQFQNNGVVDDSQLPKDRFSAERLKGVDSTLKIQPAKLEDSAVYLCASSLAQGQPQHFGDGTRLSIL.

The chain is built from TRBV5-1 and TRBJ1-4; D is unresolved. The CDR3 contains 14 residues. The germline V and J ends were trimmed by 4 bases and 10 bases, with 17 bases remaining between them. Germline V gene sequence: CDR1 SGHRS, CDR2 YFSETQ. The CDR3: CASSLDSPDGKLFF. The CDR3 DNA sequence: TGCGCCAGCAGCCTAGACTCCCCCGACGGAAAACTGTTTTTT. Supplemented by reference TRBV5-1 and TRBJ1-4, the full variable domain reads KAGVTQTPRYLIKTRGQQVTLSCSPISGHRSVSWYQQTPGQGLQFLFEYFSETQRNKGNFPGRFSGRQFSNSRSEMNVSTLELGDSALYLCASSLDSPDGKLFFGSGTQLSVL.

This clone occurred once. Other nucleotide sequences in the sample specify the same CDR3. The chain has TRBV28 and TRBJ1-1; possible D gene TRBD1, 5 bases. The CDR3 length is 14 residues. Germline V CDR1 and CDR2: MDHEN, SYDVKM. V was cut by 5 bases and J by 1 base, with 11 bases left in between. The chain's CDR3 is CASSLPGGNTEAFF. CDR3 nucleotide sequence: TGTGCCAGCAGTCTTCCGGGGGGGAACACTGAAGCTTTCTTT.

The chain links TRBV7-5 to TRBJ2-1; the table's D gene call, TRBD2, was not cross checked with the DNA. TRBV7-5 is shown as a pseudogene. The CDR3 length is 18 residues. CDR3: CARSLGLAACRVYHEQFF. In DNA, the CDR3 is TGTGCCAGAAGCCTGGGACTAGCGGCTTGCAGAGTTTACCATGAGCAGTTCTTC.

The gene calls are TRBV10-3 and TRBJ1-1; no reliable D call. V was clipped by 11 bases and J by 1 base, with 8 bases between them. The CDR3 contains 11 residues. CDR1 ENHRY and CDR2 SYGVKD come from the germline V gene. The CDR3, as DNA: TGTGCCTCTGGCCGGAACACTGAAGCTTTCTTT. Translation gives CASGRNTEAFF.

This chain joins TRBV6-6 and TRBJ2-3, with D perhaps matching TRBD2 (6 bases). CDR1 is MNHNY and CDR2 is SVGAGI in the germline V gene (reference sequence). The V and J ends lost 5 bases and 4 bases respectively, with 19 bases between them. CDR3 length: 16 amino acids. The CDR3 DNA sequence: TGTGCCAGCAGTAACCTTCGGGGGTCTGGGCCAGATACGCAGTATTTT. Its protein product is CASSNLRGSGPDTQYF.

The chain is built from TRBV4-1 and TRBJ2-1; TRBD2 matches 12 bases. CDR1 is MGHRA, CDR2 YSYEKL, per germline. The J segment lost 9 bases and the V segment lost 4 bases, leaving 10 bases of the junction unmatched. The CDR3 has 16 amino acids. The CDR3 sequence: CASSPRTLAGGFEQFF. The DNA for the CDR3 is TGCGCCAGCAGCCCTCGGACCCTAGCGGGGGGGTTTGAGCAGTTCTTC.

The chain carries TRBV5-1 and TRBJ2-3; 8 nucleotides match TRBD2. Germline CDR1 SGHRS, CDR2 YFSETQ. V was clipped by 2 bases and J by 3 bases; unmatched bases: 5. The CDR3 has 15 amino acids. CDR3 sequence (DNA): TGCGCCAGCAGCTTCGTAGCGGGGAGGACAGATACGCAGTATTTT. As protein: CASSFVAGRTDTQYF.

V and J are TRBV7-2 and TRBJ2-7; unclear D gene. The CDR3 spans 13 residues. The V and J ends lost 1 base and 1 base respectively, with 5 bases between them. CDR1 is SGHTA, CDR2 FQGNSA, per germline. The CDR3 nucleotides are TGTGCCAGCAGCTTAGACGCGTCCTACGAGCAGTACTTC. This codes for CASSLDASYEQYF.

The V gene is TRBV6-5, the J gene TRBJ1-2, with 7 bases that match TRBD1. The CDR3 spans 13 residues. V lost 2 bases to trimming and J lost 8 bases; unmatched junction nucleotides: 5. Per germline, CDR1 MNHEY and CDR2 SVGAGI. Here the CDR3 reads CASSYKGASGYTF. CDR3 nucleotide sequence: TGTGCCAGCAGTTACAAGGGGGCGAGCGGCTACACCTTC.

CDR3 coding DNA: TGTGCCAGCAGTTTGGACAGGGGGACAGATACGCAGTATTTT. It is translated as CASSLDRGTDTQYF. The chain uses TRBV28 and TRBJ2-3; 10 nucleotides agree with TRBD1. There are 14 residues in the CDR3. Germline loops: CDR1 MDHEN, CDR2 SYDVKM. V shed 3 bases, J shed 3 bases, and the junction held 0 bases outside the gene matches.

The V call is TRBV5-5, the J call TRBJ2-1, with 12 bases matching TRBD2. CDR1 SGHKS and CDR2 YYEKEE come from the germline V gene (reference sequence). Germline trimming cut 0 bases from V and 8 bases from J; bases unmatched to any gene: 3. This CDR3 contains 15 residues. The CDR3 sequence: CASSLGLAGVDEQFF. For the CDR3, the DNA is TGTGCCAGCAGCTTGGGACTAGCGGGAGTGGATGAGCAGTTCTTC.

This rearrangement joins TRBV5-1 to TRBJ2-1; 8 bases line up with TRBD1. CDR1 and CDR2 (germline): SGHRS, YFSETQ. The V segment lost 2 bases and the J segment 7 bases; nucleotides outside the gene matches: 11. CDR3 size: 16 residues. CDR3 amino acids: CASSLQTSGQANEQFF. CDR3 nucleotides: TGCGCCAGCAGCTTACAAACCTCGGGACAGGCTAATGAGCAGTTCTTC.

J is TRBJ2-3 and V is TRBV7-2; the match to TRBD2 covers 8 bases. Germline V gene data show CDR1 as SGHTA and CDR2 as FQGNSA. V trimming: 5 bases; J trimming: 7 bases; junction bases outside the gene matches: 8. The CDR3 has 14 amino acids. The DNA for the CDR3 is TGTGCCAGCAGCCAGACTAGCGAGGGATATACGCAGTATTTT. Translating gives CASSQTSEGYTQYF.

This chain connects TRBV5-1 to TRBJ1-1; D is perhaps TRBD1 (5 bases). This CDR3 has 14 amino acids. CDR1 and CDR2 from the germline V gene are SGHRS and YFSETQ. V lost 0 bases and J 4 bases, leaving 10 bases between the germline ends. In nucleotides, the CDR3 is TGCGCCAGCAGCTTGGCCCAGGGAGGCACTGAAGCTTTCTTT. This gives the protein CASSLAQGGTEAFF.